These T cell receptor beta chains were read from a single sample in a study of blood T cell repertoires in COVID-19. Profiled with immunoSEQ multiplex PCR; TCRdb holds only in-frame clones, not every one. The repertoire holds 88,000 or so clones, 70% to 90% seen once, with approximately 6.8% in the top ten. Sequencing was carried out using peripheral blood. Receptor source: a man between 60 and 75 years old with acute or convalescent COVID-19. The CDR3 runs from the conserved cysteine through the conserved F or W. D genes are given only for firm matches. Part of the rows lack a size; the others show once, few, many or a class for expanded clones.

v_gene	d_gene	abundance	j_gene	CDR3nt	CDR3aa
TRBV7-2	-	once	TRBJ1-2	TGTGCCAGCAGCTTAGCCATTTTGATAGGGGTTGGCTACACCTTC	CASSLAILIGVGYTF
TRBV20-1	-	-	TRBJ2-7	TGCAGTGCTACCGGGACCTACGAGCAGTACTTC	CSATGTYEQYF
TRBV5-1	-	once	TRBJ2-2	TGCGCCAGCAGCTCCACGACAAGGAACACCGGGGAGCTGTTTTTT	CASSSTTRNTGELFF
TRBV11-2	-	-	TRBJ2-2	TGTGCCAGCAGCAGACTGACGTCGGGGACCGGGGAGCTGTTTTTT	CASSRLTSGTGELFF
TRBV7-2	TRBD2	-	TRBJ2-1	TGTGCCAGCAGGTCCTCAGCGGGAGCCTACAATGAGCAGTTCTTC	CASRSSAGAYNEQFF
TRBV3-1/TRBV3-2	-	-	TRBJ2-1	TGTGCCAGCAGTCTAGTAGATGAGCAGTTCTTC	CASSLVDEQFF
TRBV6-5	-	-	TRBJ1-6	TGTGCCAGCAGTTCGGTAACCCGCTCACCCCTCCACTTT	CASSSVTRSPLHF
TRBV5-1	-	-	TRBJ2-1	TGCGCCAGCAGCTTGACGTCGAGTGAGCAGTTCTTC	CASSLTSSEQFF
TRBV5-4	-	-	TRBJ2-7	TGTGCCAGCAGCTTGGGCGAGGTCTACGAGCAGTACTTC	CASSLGEVYEQYF
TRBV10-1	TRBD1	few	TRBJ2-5	TGCGCCAGCAGTGGAGGGACAGACGCTCCATGGTTGAACTTC	CASSGGTDAPWLNF
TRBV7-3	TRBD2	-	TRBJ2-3	TGTGCCAGCAGCTTAACTCGACGGTTAGCGGGAGATGAAGATACGCAGTATTTT	CASSLTRRLAGDEDTQYF
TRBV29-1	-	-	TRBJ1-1	TGCAGCGTTAACCGAGGTGAAGCTTTCTTT	CSVNRGEAFF
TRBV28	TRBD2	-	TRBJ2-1	TGTGCCAGCAGTTCTGGGGTTAGCGGGGGATATGAGCAGTTCTTC	CASSSGVSGGYEQFF
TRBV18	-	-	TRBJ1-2	TGTGCCAGCTCCCAGGGCTACGCTAACTATGGCTACACCTTC	CASSQGYANYGYTF
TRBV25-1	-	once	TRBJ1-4	TGTGCCAGCAGTGAGGCCACGAAACTGTTTTTT	CASSEATKLFF
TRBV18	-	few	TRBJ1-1	TGTGCCAGCTCACCAAAATTAGGAGGGACGATGAACACTGAAGCTTTCTTT	CASSPKLGGTMNTEAFF
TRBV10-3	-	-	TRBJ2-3	TGTGCCATCAGTGAGCGTTCGACACCCACAGATACGCAGTATTTT	CAISERSTPTDTQYF
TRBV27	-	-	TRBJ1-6	TGTGCCAGCAGTTGGTACGGGGAGGATTCACCCCTCCACTTT	CASSWYGEDSPLHF
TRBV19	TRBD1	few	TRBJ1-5	TGTGCCAGTAGTATAGGGGGACAGACGCGCAATCAGCCCCAGCATTTT	CASSIGGQTRNQPQHF
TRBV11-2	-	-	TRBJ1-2	TGTGCCAGCAGCTTAGATAACAGGAACTATGGCTACACCTTC	CASSLDNRNYGYTF
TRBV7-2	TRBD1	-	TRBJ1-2	TGTGCCAGCAGCTTACAGACAGGGAACTATGGCTACACCTTC	CASSLQTGNYGYTF
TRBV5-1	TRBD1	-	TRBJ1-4	TGCGCCAGCAGACAGGGGACGAATGAAAAACTGTTTTTT	CASRQGTNEKLFF
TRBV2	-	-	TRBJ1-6	TGTGCCAGCAATAAGGACAGAACCACCGCTAATTCACCCCTCCACTTT	CASNKDRTTANSPLHF
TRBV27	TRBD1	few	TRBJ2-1	TGTGCCAGCAGTTTTACAGGGGGGTACAATGAGCAGTTCTTC	CASSFTGGYNEQFF
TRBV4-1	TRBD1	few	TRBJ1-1	TGCGCCAGCAGCAAAGAGGGGGCGTTGGTTACTGAAGCTTTCTTT	CASSKEGALVTEAFF
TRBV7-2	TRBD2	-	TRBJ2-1	TGTGCCAGCAGCTATAGCGGGGGGGCCTCCAATGAGCAGTTCTTC	CASSYSGGASNEQFF
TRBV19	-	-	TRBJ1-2	TGTGCCAGTAATCCGGGACACCCAGGTGGCTACACCTTC	CASNPGHPGGYTF
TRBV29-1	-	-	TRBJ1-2	TGCAGCGTCCACGACAGACCCTATGGCTACACCTTC	CSVHDRPYGYTF
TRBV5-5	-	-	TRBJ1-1	TGTGCCAGCAGCTTAACAGCCGCGAACACTGAAGCTTTCTTT	CASSLTAANTEAFF
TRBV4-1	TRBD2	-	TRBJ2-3	TGCGCCAGCAGCCAAGGATTAGGAGCGGGGGCGAGAGATACGCAGTATTTT	CASSQGLGAGARDTQYF
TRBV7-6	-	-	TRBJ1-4	TGTGCCAGCAGCTTAGGAAGCAGGAATGAAAAACTGTTTTTT	CASSLGSRNEKLFF
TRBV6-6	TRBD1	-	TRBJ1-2	TGTGCCAGCGGAGAGGGACAGCCTTCCTACACCTTC	CASGEGQPSYTF
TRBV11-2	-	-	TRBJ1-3	TGTGCCAGCAGCTTATTAGCAGGGGGAAACACCATATATTTT	CASSLLAGGNTIYF
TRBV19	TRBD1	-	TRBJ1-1	TGTGCCAGTAGTATGGCAGGGGGGTTAGCTGAAGCTTTCTTT	CASSMAGGLAEAFF
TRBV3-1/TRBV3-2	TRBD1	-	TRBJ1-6	TGTGCCAGCAGCCACCCCTCAGGGGGCGGGGGATCACCCCTCCACTTT	CASSHPSGGGGSPLHF
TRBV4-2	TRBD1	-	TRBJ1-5	TGTGCCAGCAGCCAAGTCACGGGGACAGCAAACCAGCCCCAGCATTTT	CASSQVTGTANQPQHF
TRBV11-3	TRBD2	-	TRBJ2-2	TGTGCCAGCAGCGGCGGGACTAGCAGATTCGGGGAGCTGTTTTTT	CASSGGTSRFGELFF
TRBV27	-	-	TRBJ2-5	TGTGCCAGCAGCCAAAGGGGCAGGGTATACGAGACCCAGTACTTC	CASSQRGRVYETQYF
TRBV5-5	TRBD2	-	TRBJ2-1	TGTGCCAGCAGCTTTGGACTAGCGGGAATCTACAATGAGCAGTTCTTC	CASSFGLAGIYNEQFF
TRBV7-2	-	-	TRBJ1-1	TGTGCCAGCAGCTTAGGGACACCGTGGGCCACTGAAGCTTTCTTT	CASSLGTPWATEAFF
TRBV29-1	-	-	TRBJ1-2	TGCAGCGTTGTGAGGCCTCGAGCTAACTATGGCTACACCTTC	CSVVRPRANYGYTF
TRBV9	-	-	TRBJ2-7	TGTGCCAGCAGCGTCCTAGGGGGAGCGGGGCTGTACGAGCAGTACTTC	CASSVLGGAGLYEQYF
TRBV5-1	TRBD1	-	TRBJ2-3	TGCGCCAGCAGCCCGGGACAGGGAGGAGATACGCAGTATTTT	CASSPGQGGDTQYF
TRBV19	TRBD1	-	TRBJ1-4	TGTGCCAGTGGCTTGGTGGGACAGGCTAATGAAAAACTGTTTTTT	CASGLVGQANEKLFF
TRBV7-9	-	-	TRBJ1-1	TGTGCCAGCAGCCGGGAGGGGACTCAACTACGGGCTTTCTTT	CASSREGTQLRAFF
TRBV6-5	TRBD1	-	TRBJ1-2	TGTGCCAGCAGGCCGACGACAGGGTTCGGCTACACCTTC	CASRPTTGFGYTF
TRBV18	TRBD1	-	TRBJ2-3	TGTGCCAGCTCACGGGACAGGACCACAGATACGCAGTATTTT	CASSRDRTTDTQYF
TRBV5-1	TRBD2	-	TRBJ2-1	TGCGCCAGCTCCAGATCTAGCGGGAGTTTGAATGAGCAGTTCTTC	CASSRSSGSLNEQFF
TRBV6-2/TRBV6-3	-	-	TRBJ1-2	TGTGCCAGCAGTCTAGGCCATGGCTACACCTTC	CASSLGHGYTF
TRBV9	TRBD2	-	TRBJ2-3	TGTGCCAGCAGCGCGACTAGCGAGATAAACACAGATACGCAGTATTTT	CASSATSEINTDTQYF
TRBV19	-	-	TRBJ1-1	TGTGCCAGTAGTATAAACCCACAGGGTCGGCTGACTGAAGCTTTCTTT	CASSINPQGRLTEAFF
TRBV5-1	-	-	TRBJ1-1	TGCGCCAGCAGCTTGGAAGCCGGGTGGACTGAAGCTTTCTTT	CASSLEAGWTEAFF
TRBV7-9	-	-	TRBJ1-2	TGTGCCAGCAGCTCTGGGTGGGCCTTGGGCTACACCTTC	CASSSGWALGYTF
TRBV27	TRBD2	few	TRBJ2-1	TGTGCCAGCAGTTGGGCTAGCGGCTACCCCTACAATGAGCAGTTCTTC	CASSWASGYPYNEQFF
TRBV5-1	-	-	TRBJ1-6	TGCGCCAGCAGCCGTCTGAGTTCGGGGAGCTCCTATAATTCACCCCTCCACTTT	CASSRLSSGSSYNSPLHF
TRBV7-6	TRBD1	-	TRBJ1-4	TGTGCCAGCAGCTTAGAGGGGACAGATTACAATGAAAAACTGTTTTTT	CASSLEGTDYNEKLFF
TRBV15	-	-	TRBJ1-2	TGTGCCACCAGCGGGAGAGGACAGAAACATGGCTACACCTTC	CATSGRGQKHGYTF
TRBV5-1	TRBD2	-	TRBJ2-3	TGCGCCAGCAGCTTCACACGTAGCGGGGGGGCAGCAGATACGCAGTATTTT	CASSFTRSGGAADTQYF
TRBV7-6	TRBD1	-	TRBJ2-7	TGTGCCAGCTCCCGAGGGACAGAAAACTACGAGCAGTACTTC	CASSRGTENYEQYF
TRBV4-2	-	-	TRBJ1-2	TGTGCCAGCAGCTCCTCCGGGACATATGGCTACACCTTC	CASSSSGTYGYTF